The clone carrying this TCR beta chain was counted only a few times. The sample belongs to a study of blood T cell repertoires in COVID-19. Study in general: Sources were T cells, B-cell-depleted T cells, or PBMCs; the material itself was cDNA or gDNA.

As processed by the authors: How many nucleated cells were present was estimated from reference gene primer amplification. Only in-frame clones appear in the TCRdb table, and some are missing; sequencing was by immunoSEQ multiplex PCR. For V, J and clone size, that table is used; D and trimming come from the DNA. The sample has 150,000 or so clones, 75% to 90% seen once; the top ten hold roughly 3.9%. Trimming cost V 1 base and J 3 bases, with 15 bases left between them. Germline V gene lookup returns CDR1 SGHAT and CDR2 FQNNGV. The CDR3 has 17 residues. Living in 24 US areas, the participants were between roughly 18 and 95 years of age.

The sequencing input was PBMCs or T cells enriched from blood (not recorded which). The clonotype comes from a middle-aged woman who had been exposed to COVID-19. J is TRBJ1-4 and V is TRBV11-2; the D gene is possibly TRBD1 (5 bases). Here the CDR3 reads CASSLGGRGMANEKLFF. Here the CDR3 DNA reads TGTGCCAGCAGCTTAGGGGGTAGGGGCATGGCTAATGAAAAACTGTTTTTT.